These 21 T cell receptor beta chains were all obtained from the same sample, sequenced in a study of blood T cell repertoires in COVID-19. Sequenced by immunoSEQ multiplex PCR; TCRdb stores in-frame clones only, minus some. The sample yields about 240,000 clones, around four fifths seen once. Sequencing used peripheral blood. All receptors derive from a woman aged 55-69 years with active or convalescent COVID-19.

This clone was seen just once. The chain has TRBV6-8 and TRBJ2-5, with a tentative D call TRBD2 (6 bases). The CDR3 runs 15 residues. V was clipped by 6 bases and J by 2 bases, with 16 bases between them. Germline CDR1 MNHGY, CDR2 SAAAGT. This CDR3 is CASRKEGPPQETQYF. Here the CDR3 DNA reads TGTGCCAGCAGGAAGGAGGGTCCCCCTCAAGAGACCCAGTACTTC.

V is TRBV7-2 and J is TRBJ1-1; D uncertain. Germline V gives CDR1 SGHTA, CDR2 FQGNSA. V shed 6 bases and J shed 6 bases, with 14 bases lying between them. This CDR3 region has 13 residues. Here the CDR3 reads CASRFGPSAEAFF. The CDR3 DNA reads as TGTGCCAGCAGGTTTGGCCCAAGCGCTGAAGCTTTCTTT.

This chain links TRBV6-5 with TRBJ2-7; D possibly corresponds to TRBD1 (5 bases). Trimming cost V 11 bases and J 0 bases, with 14 bases left between them. Germline CDR1 is MNHEY and CDR2 is SVGAGI. This CDR3 has 13 residues. CDR3 sequence (DNA): TGTGCCGGCCGGAGACAGAGCTCCTACGAGCAGTACTTC. This encodes CAGRRQSSYEQYF.

This sequence joins TRBV5-1 and TRBJ2-7; TRBD1 agrees at 9 bases. J lost 1 base, V lost 4 bases, and 3 bases had no gene match. Germline assignment: CDR1 SGHRS and CDR2 YFSETQ. The CDR3 totals 14 residues. For the CDR3, the DNA is TGCGCCAGCAGCCAGGGACAGGGTTCCTACGAGCAGTACTTC. Protein sequence: CASSQGQGSYEQYF. The full variable domain, rest sourced from reference TRBV5-1 and TRBJ2-7, is KAGVTQTPRYLIKTRGQQVTLSCSPISGHRSVSWYQQTPGQGLQFLFEYFSETQRNKGNFPGRFSGRQFSNSRSEMNVSTLELGDSALYLCASSQGQGSYEQYFGPGTRLTVT.

V usage is TRBV3-1 (or the pseudogene TRBV3-2) and J usage is TRBJ1-1, with D possibly being TRBD1 (6 bases). The germline CDR1 and CDR2 sequences are LGHDT and YNNKEL (reference sequence). Trimming removed 4 bases from V and 11 bases from J, with 20 bases in between. CDR3 length: 14 amino acids. CDR3 DNA sequence: TGTGCCAGCAGCCCCCCGGGACACCAAAGGGAGGCTTTCTTT. Translated: CASSPPGHQREAFF.

The chain is built from TRBV1 and TRBJ2-7; the D segment call TRBD1 is taken from the table without a DNA check. TRBV1 is described as a pseudogene. The CDR3 runs 16 residues. For the CDR3, the DNA is TGCACCAGCAGCCAACCCCCCGGGACAGGGGGTTACGAGCAGTACTTC. This gives the protein CTSSQPPGTGGYEQYF.

The chain uses TRBV6-5 and TRBJ2-5; D perhaps matches TRBD2 (7 bases). CDR1 is MNHEY, CDR2 SVGAGI, per germline. V gave up 7 bases and J gave up 3 bases, with 12 bases separating them. This CDR3 is 13 amino acids long. In DNA, the CDR3 is TGTGCCAGCACGGGGGGCGATAAAGAGACCCAGTACTTC. This translates into CASTGGDKETQYF.

The chain links TRBV5-6 to TRBJ2-5; 12 bases align to TRBD2. The CDR3 is 16 amino acids. V gave up 1 base and J gave up 4 bases; unmatched junction bases: 5. Germline lookup yields CDR1 SGHDT and CDR2 YYEEEE. The CDR3 spells CASSLRLAGGRETQYF. CDR3 sequence (DNA): TGTGCCAGCAGCTTGCGGCTAGCGGGGGGGCGAGAGACCCAGTACTTC.

The rearrangement uses TRBV6-1 and TRBJ2-7; the match to TRBD2 covers 7 bases. CDR1 is MNHNS, CDR2 SASEGT, per germline. This CDR3 region has 15 residues. The V gene end was trimmed by 0 bases and the J gene end by 3 bases; junction bases not matched to a gene: 5. The CDR3 region has the DNA TGTGCCAGCAGTGAAGCGGGGGGGTTCCTCTACGAGCAGTACTTC. It specifies CASSEAGGFLYEQYF.

This clone was recorded many times. The chain is built from TRBV7-8 and TRBJ2-7, with 10 bases lining up with TRBD1. This CDR3 has 15 residues. Germline V CDR1 and CDR2: SGHVS, FQNEAQ. The trim removed 1 base at V and 6 bases at J, leaving 6 bases unmatched. CDR3 sequence reads: CASSLGRTGGREQYF. DNA of the CDR3: TGTGCCAGCAGCTTAGGGCGGACAGGGGGGCGCGAGCAGTACTTC.

This chain links TRBV18 with TRBJ2-7; no clear D. CDR1 is KGHSH, CDR2 LQKENI, per germline. The CDR3 contains 14 residues. V was trimmed by 6 bases and J by 3 bases, leaving 15 bases between them. The CDR3 loop reads CASSPGQRLYEQYF. The DNA for the CDR3 is TGTGCCAGCTCCCCAGGCCAGAGACTCTACGAGCAGTACTTC. Supplemented by reference TRBV18 and TRBJ2-7, the full variable domain reads NAGVMQNPRHLVRRRGQEARLRCSPMKGHSHVYWYRQLPEEGLKFMVYLQKENIIDESGMPKERFSAEFPKEGPSILRIQQVVRGDSAAYFCASSPGQRLYEQYFGPGTRLTVT.

The chain joins TRBV6-1 to TRBJ2-5, with TRBD1 identical over 7 bases. There are 14 residues in the CDR3. The V and J ends lost 1 base and 3 bases, in that order; junction bases with no gene match: 2. Germline CDR1 and CDR2: MNHNS and SASEGT. The CDR3 nucleotides read TGTGCCAGCAGTGAAGGGACAGGTGAAGAGACCCAGTACTTC. Protein sequence: CASSEGTGEETQYF.

The genes are TRBV7-2 and TRBJ1-1; perhaps TRBD1 as D (5 bases). The CDR3 is 16 amino acids. V was pared by 6 bases and J by 3 bases, with 20 bases between. Germline V lookup: CDR1 SGHTA, CDR2 FQGNSA. CDR3 protein: CASSFLWGPLDTEAFF. The CDR3 nucleotides are TGTGCCAGCAGTTTCCTCTGGGGCCCCCTCGACACTGAAGCTTTCTTT.

The chain carries TRBV6-5 and TRBJ2-7, with D possibly TRBD2 on 6 matching bases. The CDR3 consists of 14 residues. Germline CDR1 MNHEY, CDR2 SVGAGI. The V end lost 0 bases, the J end lost 3 bases, and 9 bases lay between the germline ends. The CDR3 is CASSYSRRVYEQYF. The CDR3 DNA reads as TGTGCCAGCAGTTACTCGCGGAGGGTCTACGAGCAGTACTTC.

The rearrangement uses TRBV6-5 and TRBJ2-7, with D perhaps TRBD1 (5 bases). With 10 bases removed from V and 2 bases from J, the gap between germline ends came to 18 bases. CDR3 length equals 14 residues. The germline V gene encodes CDR1 MNHEY and CDR2 SVGAGI. CDR3 sequence (DNA): TGTGCCACCGGTTGGCAGGGAAAAACCTACGAGCAGTACTTC. This encodes CATGWQGKTYEQYF.

This chain links TRBV27 with TRBJ1-3; D remains unclear. V lost 3 bases and J lost 5, with 14 bases in between. The germline gives CDR1 MNHEY, CDR2 SMNVEV (reference sequence). The CDR3 has 15 amino acids. Here the CDR3 reads CASSLSGGKRNTIYF. The CDR3 DNA follows: TGTGCCAGCAGTTTGTCGGGAGGCAAGAGAAACACCATATATTTT.

The genes are TRBV27 and TRBJ1-2; D may be TRBD1 (5 bases). The length of the CDR3 is 14 residues. V lost 3 bases and J lost 0, with 8 bases in between. CDR1 and CDR2 (germline): MNHEY, SMNVEV (reference sequence). The CDR3 sequence: CASSFGGANYGYTF. The CDR3 nucleotides are TGTGCCAGCAGTTTCGGGGGGGCTAACTATGGCTACACCTTC.

CDR3 residues: CAWQTRGTTEAFF. CDR3 DNA sequence: TGTGCCTGGCAAACAAGAGGAACCACTGAAGCTTTCTTT. This rearrangement joins TRBV30 to TRBJ1-1; D unresolved. CDR3 length: 13 residues. V gave up 5 bases and J gave up 4 bases, with 14 bases separating them. Germline CDR1 is GTSNPN and CDR2 is SVGIG (reference sequence).

The V call is TRBV2, the J call TRBJ1-5, with no clear D. Trimming took 6 bases from V and 0 from J, leaving 9 bases between them. Per the germline V gene, CDR1 is SNHLY and CDR2 is FYNNEI. The CDR3 totals 14 residues. The CDR3 spells CASRRETSNQPQHF. Here the CDR3 DNA reads TGTGCCAGCAGGAGGGAAACTAGCAATCAGCCCCAGCATTTT.

The J gene is TRBJ1-2, the V gene TRBV19; 7 bases are a match to TRBD1. V gave up 7 bases and J gave up 5 bases; unmatched junction bases: 10. The germline CDR1 and CDR2 sequences are LNHDA and SQIVND (reference sequence). This CDR3 comprises 14 residues. The CDR3 DNA is TGTGCCAGTAACGGTCGACAGGGAGATTATGGCTACACCTTC. It codes for CASNGRQGDYGYTF.

The chain employs TRBV6-5 and TRBJ1-5; possible D gene TRBD1, 6 bases. The CDR3 is 13 residues long. Trimming shortened V by 6 bases and J by 6 bases, and 12 bases separated the two germline ends. The germline V gene has CDR1 MNHEY and CDR2 SVGAGI. The CDR3 coding sequence is TGTGCCAGCAGACCTACAGGGTCTCAGCCCCAGCATTTT. It yields the protein CASRPTGSQPQHF.